This T cell receptor (beta chain) was documented in a study of shared clonotypes between healthy human individuals. The study's findings and limits: Despite large depth, sorted-subset datasets appeared incompletely sequenced.

About this clone: The antigen remains unidentified.

Each of the donors was a healthy adult who was HIV-negative and had not had a recent acute infection or vaccination. In the CD4+ fraction, cells were divided into CD45RA+ naive and CD45RA-negative memory subsets. Germline CDR1 is SGHTA and CDR2 is FQGNSA. V lost 2 bases and J lost 10; bases outside the gene matches: 13. CDR3 length equals 15 residues. TCRdb's table, derived via immunoSEQ multiplex PCR, lists solely in-frame clones and lacks some. The sample gives around 2.5 million clones, over 85% of which show up once; about 0.38% is in the top ten. The chain has TRBV7-2 and TRBJ1-2, with 7 bases matching TRBD1. The sequence was obtained from a man aged 18 to 30 in good health. Some clones in this sample may be carry-over from other donors' samples. The sequenced sample was naive CD4+ T cells from PBMCs. Subset specified: CD45RA+ positively selected. The CDR3 reads CASSLPGTAQGHYTF. CDR3 coding DNA: TGTGCCAGCAGCTTACCTGGGACAGCCCAGGGCCACTACACCTTC. Variable domain in full (rest from reference TRBV7-2 and TRBJ1-2): GAGVSQSPSNKVTEKGKDVELRCDPISGHTALYWYRQSLGQGLEFLIYFQGNSAPDKSGLPSDRFSAERTGGSVSTLTIQRTQQEDSAVYLCASSLPGTAQGHYTFGSGTRLTVV.